This T cell receptor beta chain was identified in a study of beta chain features in type 1 diabetes. At the level of the study: Patients were similar to healthy donors in age and gender (as well as in cell yields).

The CDR3 has 14 residues. Germline V lookup: CDR1 SGHAT, CDR2 FQNNGV. J gave up 8 bases and V 5 bases, and 6 bases lay outside the gene matches. Expressed TCRB transcripts were sequenced, since all the RNA that had been isolated was reverse transcribed. Read counts averaged around 3.6 million for samples of naive, central memory and regulatory T cells. Produced via immunoSEQ multiplex PCR; TCRdb's table is partial and in-frame only. The table lists hundreds of thousands of clones, roughly a sixth of them singletons. The sequenced sample consisted of naive CD4+ T cells from blood. The chain links TRBV11-2 to TRBJ1-4, with TRBD1 matching 9 bases. The source of this sequence is a woman between 18 and 30 years old in good health. The CDR3 nucleotides read TGTGCCAGCAGCCTGACAGGGGGTCCGGAAAAACTGTTTTTT. As protein: CASSLTGGPEKLFF. The variable domain in full, completed from reference TRBV11-2 and TRBJ1-4, reads EAGVAQSPRYKIIEKRQSVAFWCNPISGHATLYWYQQILGQGPKLLIQFQNNGVVDDSQLPKDRFSAERLKGVDSTLKIQPAKLEDSAVYLCASSLTGGPEKLFFGSGTQLSVL.